This T cell receptor (beta chain) was recovered during a study of T-cell memory formation after mild COVID-19. A single record per CDR3 protein comes from TCRdb applying MiXCR to the 5' RACE reads. The table shows fewer than 650,000 distinct CDR3 sequences, with around a sixth occurring only once. The clonotype comes from an adult woman who had mild COVID-19 (a few samples of this study predate the infection). Cell type and time point are not known. Sequences were obtained from PBMCs or a T cell subset sorted from them (not recorded which).

The CDR3 region has the DNA TGCAGCGTCATCCCACAGGTTTCTAACTATGGCTACACCTTC. It translates to CSVIPQVSNYGYTF. The chain couples TRBV29-1 to TRBJ1-2; weak D call: TRBD1 (5 bases). Germline-derived CDR1 and CDR2 are SQVTM and ANQGSEA. Trimming left V 6 bases short and J 0 bases short, with 14 bases between. This CDR3 has 14 amino acids.